This TCR beta chain was sequenced in a study of T cell clusters in autoimmune cytopenias. The study's findings and limits: Clustering suggested that physiological T cell clusters were missing in primary autoimmune cytopenia patients.

Multiplex touch-down PCR amplified TRB using TRB-A and TRB-B pools in one tube. TCRdb reprocessed the multiplex PCR reads, with one entry per CDR3 protein and no DNA. Its table records under 15,000 distinct CDR3 sequences. The CDR3 length is 16 residues. The germline V gene has CDR1 LNHDA and CDR2 SQIVND (reference sequence). A remark on this clonotype: The antigen is undetermined.

TRB amplification used roughly 250 ng of peripheral blood genomic DNA. The TCR comes from a human donor with an autoimmune cytopenia or autoimmune hepatitis (not recorded which). The sequenced material came from peripheral blood. The chain recombines TRBV19 with TRBJ1-3; as DNA is missing, the TRBD1 call by TCRdb cannot be tested. The CDR3: CASRPGHGSSGNTIYF.